This T cell receptor (beta chain) was sequenced during a study of radiation and T cells in renal cell carcinoma. Study-wide points: In blood, top tumor clones expanded by 2 weeks, shrinking by 4.

This clone was observed a handful of times. Its target is not known. The data were produced by immunoSEQ multiplex PCR, yet TCRdb's version contains in-frame clones alone and is incomplete. The sample lists more than 15,000 clones; 45% to 70% were seen once. Treatment defined: 15 Gy SBRT to primary tumor, nephrectomy 4 weeks later. The tumor was a clear cell renal cell carcinoma. Germline values: CDR1 SGHTA, CDR2 FQGNSA. V trimming: 3 bases; J trimming: 3 bases; junction bases outside the gene matches: 9. The CDR3 contains 17 residues. The chain has TRBV7-2 and TRBJ2-1; 9 bases are shared with TRBD2. This material consisted of tumor tissue, taken from a patient whose treatment included radiotherapy and nephrectomy. This sequence was found in a man aged 50-59 years with renal cell carcinoma. The CDR3 coding sequence is TGTGCCAGCAGCTTGGGAAGTAGCGGGGGACTCTACAATGAGCAGTTCTTC. Protein: CASSLGSSGGLYNEQFF.